This T cell receptor beta chain was identified in a study of control samples from healthy donors and cancer patients. The CDR3 has 13 residues. Germline V gene lookup returns CDR1 SGHTA and CDR2 FQGTGA. V trimming: 4 bases; J trimming: 7 bases; junction bases outside the gene matches: 2. The repertoire was sequenced with immunoSEQ multiplex PCR; TCRdb's copy has only in-frame clones and lacks some. The sample has about 180,000 clones, nearly 90% seen once; the top ten hold approximately 1.4%. The rearrangement uses TRBV7-3 and TRBJ2-1; TRBD2 aligns across 9 bases. The sequence came from a woman aged 50 to 60 in good health. Input material: blood. CDR3 in amino acids: CASSSLAGNEQFF. CDR3 nucleotide sequence: TGTGCCAGCAGCTCGCTAGCGGGAAATGAGCAGTTCTTC.